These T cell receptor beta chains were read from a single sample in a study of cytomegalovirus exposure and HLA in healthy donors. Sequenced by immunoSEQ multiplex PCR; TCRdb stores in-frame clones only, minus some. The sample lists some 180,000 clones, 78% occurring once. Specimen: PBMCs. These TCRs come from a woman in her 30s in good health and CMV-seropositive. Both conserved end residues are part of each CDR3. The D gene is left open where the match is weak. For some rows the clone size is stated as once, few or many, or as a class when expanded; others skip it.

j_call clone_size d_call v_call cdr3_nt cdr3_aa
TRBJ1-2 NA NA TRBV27 TGTGCCAGCAGTTCGGTCAGGGGAGTCCCCTATGGCTACACCTTC CASSSVRGVPYGYTF
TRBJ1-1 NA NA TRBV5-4 TGTGCCAGCAGCCCTCAGGGTTTCACTGAAGCTTTCTTT CASSPQGFTEAFF
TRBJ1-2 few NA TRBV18 TGTGCCAGCTCACCATCGGGAGACTATGGCTACACCTTC CASSPSGDYGYTF
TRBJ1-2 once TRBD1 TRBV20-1 TGCGGGGGACAGGGGATAGATGGCTACACCTTC CGGQGIDGYTF
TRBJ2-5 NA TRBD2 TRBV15 TGTGCCACCAGCAGAGGGGCTAGCGGGATTCAAGAGACCCAGTACTTC CATSRGASGIQETQYF
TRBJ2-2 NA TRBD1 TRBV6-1 TGTGCCAGCAGAGGAAGGGGGCGTATCGGGGAGCTGTTTTTT CASRGRGRIGELFF
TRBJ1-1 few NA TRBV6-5 TGTGCCAGCAGTTACTTCCAGGGCTTAGGGGCTGAAGCTTTCTTT CASSYFQGLGAEAFF
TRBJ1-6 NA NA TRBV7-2 TGTGCCAGCAGCGCGCCAGGGTTCCCTTACTCCTATAATTCACCCCTCCACTTT CASSAPGFPYSYNSPLHF
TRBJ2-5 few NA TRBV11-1 TGTGCCAGCAGCTTGGGCAGTCAAGAGACCCAGTACTTC CASSLGSQETQYF
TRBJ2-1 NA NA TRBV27 TGTGCCAGCAGTACGTGGGCCGGCTACAATGAGCAGTTCTTC CASSTWAGYNEQFF
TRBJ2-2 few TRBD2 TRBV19 TGTGCCAGTAGTATAGGTAGCGACGGGAGGGGGGAGCTGTTTTTT CASSIGSDGRGELFF
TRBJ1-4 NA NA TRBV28 TGTGCCAGCAGTTTATTTGAGGGCCCAGGCGCTGAGAGACTGTTTTTT CASSLFEGPGAERLFF
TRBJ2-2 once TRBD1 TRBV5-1 TGCGCCAGCAGCTTGGGCAGGGGGCTTTCCGGGGAGCTGTTTTTT CASSLGRGLSGELFF
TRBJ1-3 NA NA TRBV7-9 TGTGCCAGCAGCTTAGAGGGCAGGGCTACGAGCTCTGGAAACACCATATATTTT CASSLEGRATSSGNTIYF
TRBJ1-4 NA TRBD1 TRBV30 TGTGCCTGGGGACAGGGGAATGGAGAAAAACTGTTTTTT CAWGQGNGEKLFF
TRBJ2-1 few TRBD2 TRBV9 TGTGCCAGCAGCGTGACAAGCCTAGCGGGAGGGCCAGGTAATGAGCAGTTCTTC CASSVTSLAGGPGNEQFF
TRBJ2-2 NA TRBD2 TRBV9 TGTGCCAGCAGCGTAACGACTAGCGGGATAGGCGGGGAGCTGTTTTTT CASSVTTSGIGGELFF
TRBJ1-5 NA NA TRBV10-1 TGCGCCAGCAGTGCCGGGAATCAGCCCCAGCATTTT CASSAGNQPQHF
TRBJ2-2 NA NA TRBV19 TGTGCCAGTAGGGGCAGCACGAACACCGGGGAGCTGTTTTTT CASRGSTNTGELFF
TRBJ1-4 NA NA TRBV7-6 TGTGCCAGCAGTCCAGGGAGGGGGAATGAAAAACTGTTTTTT CASSPGRGNEKLFF
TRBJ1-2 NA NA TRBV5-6 TGTGCCAGCAGCTTACGGCGACAGGTTCGGGGAGACTATGGCTACACCTTC CASSLRRQVRGDYGYTF
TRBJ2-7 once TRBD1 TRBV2 TGTGCCAGCAGGGGACAGGACCGGGAGCAGTACTTC CASRGQDREQYF
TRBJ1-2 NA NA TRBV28 TGTGCCAGCAGTTTAAAACAGCTCTATGGCTACACCTTC CASSLKQLYGYTF
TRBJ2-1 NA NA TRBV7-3 TGTGCCAGCAGCGTGCAGGGGTCCTACAATGAGCAGTTCTTC CASSVQGSYNEQFF
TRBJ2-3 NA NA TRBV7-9 TGTGCCAGCAGCCAGGACAGAGATACGCAGTATTTT CASSQDRDTQYF
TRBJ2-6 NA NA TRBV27 TGTGCCAGCAGTTTAAACCCTAGCTCTGGGGCCAACGTCCTGACTTTC CASSLNPSSGANVLTF
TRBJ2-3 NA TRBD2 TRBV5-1 TGCGCCAGCAGCTTGGTGCGGGGGGGCCTCACAGATACGCAGTATTTT CASSLVRGGLTDTQYF
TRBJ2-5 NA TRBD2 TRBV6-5 TGTGCCAGCAGTTCTTGGACTAGCGGGAACCAAGAGACCCAGTACTTC CASSSWTSGNQETQYF
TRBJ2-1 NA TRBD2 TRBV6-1 TGTGCCAGCAGAGCGGGAATTTGGGAGCAGTTCTTC CASRAGIWEQFF
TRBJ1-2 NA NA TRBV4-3 TGCGCCAGCAGCCAAGAATCTTTGGGTCGGGCGGGGGATGGCTACACCTTC CASSQESLGRAGDGYTF
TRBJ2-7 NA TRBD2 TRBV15 TGTGCCACCAGTAGGGGACTAGCTCTTGACGAGCAGTACTTC CATSRGLALDEQYF
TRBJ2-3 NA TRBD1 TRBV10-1 TGCGCCAGCAGCGGACAGGGTTGGGATACGCAGTATTTT CASSGQGWDTQYF
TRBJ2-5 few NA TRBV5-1 TGCGCCAGCAGCTTGGGGGCTGGAGAGACCCAGTACTTC CASSLGAGETQYF
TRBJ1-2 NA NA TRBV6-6 TGTGCCAGCAGCCAAGAGGTGGGGGGAGGAGACTATGGCTACACCTTC CASSQEVGGGDYGYTF
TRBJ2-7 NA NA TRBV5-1 TGCGCCAGCTTCCGGGACTCCAGCTCCTACGAGCAGTACTTC CASFRDSSSYEQYF
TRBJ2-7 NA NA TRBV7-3 TGTGCCAGCAGCCGCGGGGCCGGGTACGAGCAGTACTTC CASSRGAGYEQYF
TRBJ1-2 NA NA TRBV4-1 TGCGCCAGCAGCCAAGTTAGCACTAACTATGGCTACACCTTC CASSQVSTNYGYTF
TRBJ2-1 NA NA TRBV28 TGTGCCAGCAGTTTAATGTTCGGCGGGGTGAGTTCCTACAATGAGCAGTTCTTC CASSLMFGGVSSYNEQFF